The TCR beta chain under discussion was sequenced for a study of blood T cell repertoires in COVID-19 (dated by TCRdb to between 2020 and 2021). Notes on the research overall: Samples from collaborators originated in the United States, Italy and Spain and spanned both the acute and convalescent phases of COVID-19. The prospective study material was composed of cDNA or gDNA derived from T cells, B-cell-depleted T cells, or PBMCs. Deeply sampled blood TCRbeta repertoires from subjects exposed to, actively infected with, or recovered from COVID-19 were included in the dataset. A freely available public database, intended as a resource for researchers studying the immune response to SARS-CoV-2, is where the repertoires were released. The samples were drawn from the first 160 participants of the ongoing ImmuneRACE study and from 1,200 or so subjects provided by 6 global collaborators. Nearly every sample came with metadata listing a de-identified subject ID, COVID-19 status, age in years and sex. Where available, HLA class I and class II types were taken from metadata supplied by the sample provider and were not determined by assay-based typing.

One collaborating source in Seattle enrolled patients while the patients were actively infected and followed the patients over time throughout the course of disease. Whole blood was collected in K2EDTA tubes by collaborating institutions according to the institutions' own protocols. For TCRbeta analysis, collaborators shipped samples as frozen whole blood, isolated PBMCs, or DNA extracted from either of those sample types. Paper-wide results and their limitations: The quantity of clinical and demographic metadata differed by source and by participant and was supplied without curation.

The immunoSEQ Assay, a bias-controlled multiplex PCR, was used to amplify TCRbeta CDR3 regions from genomic DNA. The original methods were these. The number of nucleated cells in each sample was estimated from the amplification of reference gene primers within the assay. To quantify the absolute abundance of each unique TCRbeta CDR3 rearrangement, sequence reads were collapsed and filtered. For each sample, productive Simpson clonality was calculated as the square root of Simpson's diversity index over productive rearrangements. Entries here come from immuneACCESS through TCRdb and include only in-frame sequences with V and J called. Some clones fail to appear in such tables; in the studies checked, an unresolved V gene covers under half of the shortfall, and the cause of the remainder is unknown. Clone size and the V and J calls come from that table; the DNA yielded D and trimming. The sample table lists roughly 180,000 clones, over 75% of them with a count of one. The ten largest account for around 6.9% of the sample.

For this clone: Its antigen has not been determined. No per-base quality is available; no much larger clone lies one base away.

The sequenced sample consisted of peripheral blood. This TCR was sampled from a man aged 80 or over with COVID-19, enrolled during active disease.

The CDR3 reads as follows: CASSLRVRANQPQHF. In nucleotide form, the sequence is TGTGCCAGCAGCTTAAGGGTCAGGGCCAATCAGCCCCAGCATTTT. The chain is made from TRBV11-2 and TRBJ1-5, with TRBD1 perhaps the D gene, on 5 matching bases. Reading the germline V gene gives CDR1 SGHAT and CDR2 FQNNGV. The CDR3 contains 15 residues, cysteine and phenylalanine counted. CDR3 DNA only is kept here, 45 bases in frame from base 1. Between the V and J ends, shortened by 2 bases and 3 bases respectively, the junction contains 11 bases.